This paragraph reports one T cell receptor (beta chain). Its cognate antigen is unknown. This entry belongs to a study of T cells expressing NK-cell markers. About the study: Sequencing covered eight donors, seven HCMV-seropositive and one seronegative.

No DNA is given; TCRdb re-called the 5' RACE reads and lists each CDR3 protein once. With 400,000 to 550,000 distinct CDR3 sequences in the sample, the ten largest clones hold about 7.1%. The CDR3 consists of 14 residues. General observations from the study: Dominant NKG2C+ clonotype frequencies of about 1.0-7.5% of CD8+ T cells were measured in a handful of donors.

Sequencing input: blood T cells: a sorted CD56 or NKG2C T cell subset, CD4+ or CD8+ T cells, or bulk PBMC T cells (not recorded which). This chain uses TRBV12-3 or TRBV12-4 with TRBJ2-7; the TCRdb D gene call, TRBD1, has no DNA to confirm it. This receptor was obtained from a woman aged 18 to 75 in good health. CDR3 sequence reads: CASSLRDILYEQYF.